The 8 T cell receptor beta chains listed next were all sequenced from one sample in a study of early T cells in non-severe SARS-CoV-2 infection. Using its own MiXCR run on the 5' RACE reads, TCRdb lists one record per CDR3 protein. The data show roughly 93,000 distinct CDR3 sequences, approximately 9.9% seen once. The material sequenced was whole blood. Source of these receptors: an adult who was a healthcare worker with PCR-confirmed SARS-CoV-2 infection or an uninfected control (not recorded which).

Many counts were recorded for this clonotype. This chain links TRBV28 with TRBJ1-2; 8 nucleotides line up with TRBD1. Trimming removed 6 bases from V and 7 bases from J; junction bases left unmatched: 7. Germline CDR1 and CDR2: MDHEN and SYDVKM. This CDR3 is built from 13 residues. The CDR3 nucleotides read TGTGCCAGCAGCCCGGACAGGGTCGGTGGCTACACCTTC. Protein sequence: CASSPDRVGGYTF.

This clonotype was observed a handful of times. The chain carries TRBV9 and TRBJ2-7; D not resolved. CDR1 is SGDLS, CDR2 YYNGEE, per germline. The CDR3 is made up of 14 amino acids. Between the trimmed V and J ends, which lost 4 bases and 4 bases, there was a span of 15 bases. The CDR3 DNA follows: TGTGCCAGCAGCCAAGGCAGCGACTGGTACGAGCAGTACTTC. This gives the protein CASSQGSDWYEQYF.

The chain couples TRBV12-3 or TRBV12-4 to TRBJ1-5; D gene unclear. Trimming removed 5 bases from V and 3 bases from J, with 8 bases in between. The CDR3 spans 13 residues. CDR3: CASSPVFNQPQHF. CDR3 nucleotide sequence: TGTGCCAGCAGTCCGGTCTTCAATCAGCCCCAGCATTTT.

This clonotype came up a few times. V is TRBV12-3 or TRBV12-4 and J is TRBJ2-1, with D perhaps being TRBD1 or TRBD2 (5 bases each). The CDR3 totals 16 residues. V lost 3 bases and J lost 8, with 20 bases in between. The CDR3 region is CASSLKSGRRGDEQFF. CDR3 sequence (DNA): TGTGCCAGCAGTTTGAAAAGCGGCCGCCGAGGGGATGAGCAGTTCTTC.

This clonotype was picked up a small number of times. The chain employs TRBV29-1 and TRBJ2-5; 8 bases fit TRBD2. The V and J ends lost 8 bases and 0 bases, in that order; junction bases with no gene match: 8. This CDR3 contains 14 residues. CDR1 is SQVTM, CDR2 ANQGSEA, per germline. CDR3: CSSLSGAYQETQYF. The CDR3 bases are TGCAGCTCTCTTAGCGGGGCGTACCAAGAGACCCAGTACTTC.

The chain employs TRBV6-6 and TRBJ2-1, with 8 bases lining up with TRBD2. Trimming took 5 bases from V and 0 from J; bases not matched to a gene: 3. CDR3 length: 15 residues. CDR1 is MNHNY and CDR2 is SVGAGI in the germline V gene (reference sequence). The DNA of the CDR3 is TGTGCCAGCAGTGAGCGGGGGAGCTCCTACAATGAGCAGTTCTTC. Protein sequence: CASSERGSSYNEQFF.

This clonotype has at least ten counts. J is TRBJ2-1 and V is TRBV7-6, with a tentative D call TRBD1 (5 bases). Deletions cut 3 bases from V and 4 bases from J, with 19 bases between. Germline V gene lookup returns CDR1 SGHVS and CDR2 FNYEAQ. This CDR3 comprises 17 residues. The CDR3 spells CASSLRYDSPVYNEQFF. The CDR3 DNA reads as TGTGCCAGCAGCTTGCGTTATGACAGTCCGGTTTACAATGAGCAGTTCTTC.

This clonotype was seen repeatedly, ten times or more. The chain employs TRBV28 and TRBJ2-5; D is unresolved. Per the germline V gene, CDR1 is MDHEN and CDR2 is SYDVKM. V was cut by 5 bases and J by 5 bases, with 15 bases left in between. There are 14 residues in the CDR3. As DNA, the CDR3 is TGTGCCAGCAGTCCCGCCCTAGGCGGTGAGACCCAGTACTTC. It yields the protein CASSPALGGETQYF. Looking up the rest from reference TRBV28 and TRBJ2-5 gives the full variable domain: DVKVTQSSRYLVKRTGEKVFLECVQDMDHENMFWYRQDPGLGLRLIYFSYDVKMKEKGDIPEGYSVSREKKERFSLILESASTNQTSMYLCASSPALGGETQYFGPGTRLLVL.